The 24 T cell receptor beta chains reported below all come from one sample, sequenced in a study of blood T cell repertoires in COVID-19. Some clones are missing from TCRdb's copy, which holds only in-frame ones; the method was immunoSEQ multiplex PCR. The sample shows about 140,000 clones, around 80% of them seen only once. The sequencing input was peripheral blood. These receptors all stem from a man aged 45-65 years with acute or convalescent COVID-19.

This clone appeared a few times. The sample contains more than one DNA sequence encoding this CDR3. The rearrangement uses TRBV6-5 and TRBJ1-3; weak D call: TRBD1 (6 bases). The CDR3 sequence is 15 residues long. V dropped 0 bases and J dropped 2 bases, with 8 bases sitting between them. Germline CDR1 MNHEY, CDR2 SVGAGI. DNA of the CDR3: TGTGCCAGCAGTTACTCCAGGGGAACTGGAAACACCATATATTTT. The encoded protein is CASSYSRGTGNTIYF.

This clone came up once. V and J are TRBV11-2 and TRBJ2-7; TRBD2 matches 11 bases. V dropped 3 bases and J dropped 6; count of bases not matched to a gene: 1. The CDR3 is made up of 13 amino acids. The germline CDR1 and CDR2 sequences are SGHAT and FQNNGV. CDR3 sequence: CASSFSGGAEQYV. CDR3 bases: TGTGCCAGCAGCTTTAGCGGGGGGGCCGAGCAGTACGTC.

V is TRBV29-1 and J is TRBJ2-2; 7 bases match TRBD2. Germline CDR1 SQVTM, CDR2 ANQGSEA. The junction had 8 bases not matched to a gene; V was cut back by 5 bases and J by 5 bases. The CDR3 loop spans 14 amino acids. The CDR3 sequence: CSVPAGVVTGELFF. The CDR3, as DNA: TGCAGCGTTCCGGCGGGGGTGGTTACCGGGGAGCTGTTTTTT.

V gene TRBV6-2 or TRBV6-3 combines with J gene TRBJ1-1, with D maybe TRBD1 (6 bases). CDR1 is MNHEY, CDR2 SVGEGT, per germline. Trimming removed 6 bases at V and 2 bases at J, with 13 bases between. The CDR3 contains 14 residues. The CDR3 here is CASSLGQFNTEAFF. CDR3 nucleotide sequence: TGTGCCAGCAGCTTAGGACAGTTTAACACTGAAGCTTTCTTT.

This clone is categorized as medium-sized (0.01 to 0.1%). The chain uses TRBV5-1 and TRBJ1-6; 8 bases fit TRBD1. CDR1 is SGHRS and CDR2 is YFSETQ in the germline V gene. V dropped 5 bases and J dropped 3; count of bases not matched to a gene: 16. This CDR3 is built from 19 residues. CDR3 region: CASRHSGQGARSYNSPLHF. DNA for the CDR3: TGCGCCAGCAGACACAGCGGACAGGGAGCGAGGAGCTATAATTCACCCCTCCACTTT.

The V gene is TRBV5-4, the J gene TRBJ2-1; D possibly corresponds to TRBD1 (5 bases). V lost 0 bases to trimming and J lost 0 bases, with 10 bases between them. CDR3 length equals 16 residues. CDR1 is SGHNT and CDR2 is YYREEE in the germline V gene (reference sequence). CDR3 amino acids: CASSLGGASSYNEQFF. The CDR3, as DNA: TGTGCCAGCAGCTTGGGTGGGGCTAGCTCCTACAATGAGCAGTTCTTC.

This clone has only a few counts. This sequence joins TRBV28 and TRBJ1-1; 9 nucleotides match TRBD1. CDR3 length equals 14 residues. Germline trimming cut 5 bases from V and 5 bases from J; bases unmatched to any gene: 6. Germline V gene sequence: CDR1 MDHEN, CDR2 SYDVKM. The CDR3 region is CASSPDRGETEAFF. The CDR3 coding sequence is TGTGCCAGCAGTCCCGACAGGGGGGAGACTGAAGCTTTCTTT.

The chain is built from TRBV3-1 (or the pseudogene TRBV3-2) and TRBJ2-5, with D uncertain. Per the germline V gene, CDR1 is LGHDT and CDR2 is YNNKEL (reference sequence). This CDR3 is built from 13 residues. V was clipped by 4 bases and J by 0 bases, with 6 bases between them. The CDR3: CASSPVDQETQYF. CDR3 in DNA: TGTGCCAGCAGCCCGGTAGACCAAGAGACCCAGTACTTC.

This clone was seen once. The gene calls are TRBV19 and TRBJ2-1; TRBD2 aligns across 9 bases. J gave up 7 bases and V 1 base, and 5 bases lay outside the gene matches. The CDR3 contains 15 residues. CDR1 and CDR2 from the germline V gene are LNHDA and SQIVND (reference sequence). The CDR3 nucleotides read TGTGCCAGTAGTATAGTAGCGGGGGAGGTTAATGAGCAGTTCTTC. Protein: CASSIVAGEVNEQFF.

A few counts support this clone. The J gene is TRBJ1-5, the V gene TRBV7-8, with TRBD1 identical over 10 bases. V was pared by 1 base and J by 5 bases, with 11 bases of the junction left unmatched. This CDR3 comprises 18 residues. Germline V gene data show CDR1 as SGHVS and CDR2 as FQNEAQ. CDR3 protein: CASSLDYPGTGDYQPQHF. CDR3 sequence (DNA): TGTGCCAGCAGCTTAGACTACCCCGGGACAGGGGATTATCAGCCCCAGCATTTT.

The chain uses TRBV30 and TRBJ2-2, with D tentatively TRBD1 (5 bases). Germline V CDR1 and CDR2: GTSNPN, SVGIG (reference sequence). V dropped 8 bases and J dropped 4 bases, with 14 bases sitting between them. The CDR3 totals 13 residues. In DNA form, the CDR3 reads TGTGCCAGCCGCCTGGGGCGCACCGGGGAGCTGTTTTTT. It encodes CASRLGRTGELFF.

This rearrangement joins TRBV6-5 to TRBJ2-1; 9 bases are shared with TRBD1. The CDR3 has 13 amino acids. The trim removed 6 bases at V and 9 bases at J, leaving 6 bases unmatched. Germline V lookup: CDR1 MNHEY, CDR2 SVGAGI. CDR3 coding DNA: TGTGCCAGCAGGTTCACAGGGGGCGTTGAGCAGTTCTTC. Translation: CASRFTGGVEQFF.

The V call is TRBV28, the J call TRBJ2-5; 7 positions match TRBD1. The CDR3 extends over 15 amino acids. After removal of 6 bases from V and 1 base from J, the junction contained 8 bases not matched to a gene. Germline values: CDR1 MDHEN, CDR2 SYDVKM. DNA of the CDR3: TGTGCCAGCAGGCCCCCACAGGGGATCCAAGAGACCCAGTACTTC. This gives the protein CASRPPQGIQETQYF.

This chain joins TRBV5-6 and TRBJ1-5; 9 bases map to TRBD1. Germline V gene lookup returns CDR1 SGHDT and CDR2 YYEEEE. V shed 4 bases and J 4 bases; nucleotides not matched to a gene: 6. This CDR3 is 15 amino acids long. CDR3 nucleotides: TGTGCCAGCAGCCAGCGGGACAGGGCAAATCAGCCCCAGCATTTT. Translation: CASSQRDRANQPQHF.

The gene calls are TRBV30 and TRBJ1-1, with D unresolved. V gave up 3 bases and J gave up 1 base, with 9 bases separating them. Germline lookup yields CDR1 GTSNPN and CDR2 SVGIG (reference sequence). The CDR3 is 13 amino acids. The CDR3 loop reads CAWSPMANTEAFF. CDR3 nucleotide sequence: TGTGCCTGGAGCCCGATGGCGAACACTGAAGCTTTCTTT.

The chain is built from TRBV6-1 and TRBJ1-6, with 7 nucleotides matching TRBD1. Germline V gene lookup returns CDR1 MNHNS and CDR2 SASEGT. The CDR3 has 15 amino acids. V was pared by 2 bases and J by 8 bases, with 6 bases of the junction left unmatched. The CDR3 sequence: CASSEFWTGDSPLHF. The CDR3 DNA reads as TGTGCCAGCAGTGAATTTTGGACAGGAGATTCACCCCTCCACTTT.

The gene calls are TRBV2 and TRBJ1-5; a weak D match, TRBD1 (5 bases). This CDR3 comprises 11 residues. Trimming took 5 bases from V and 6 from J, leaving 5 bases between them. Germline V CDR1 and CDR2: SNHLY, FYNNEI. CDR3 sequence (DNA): TGTGCCAGCAGTAGGGGTCAGCCCCAGCATTTT. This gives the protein CASSRGQPQHF.

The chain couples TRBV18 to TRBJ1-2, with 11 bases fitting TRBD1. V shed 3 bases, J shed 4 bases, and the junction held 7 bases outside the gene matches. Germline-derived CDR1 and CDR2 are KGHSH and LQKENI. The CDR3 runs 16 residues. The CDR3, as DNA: TGTGCCAGCTCACCGTTTGGACAGGGGGCAAGCTATGGCTACACCTTC. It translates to CASSPFGQGASYGYTF. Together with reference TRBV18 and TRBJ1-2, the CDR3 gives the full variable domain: NAGVMQNPRHLVRRRGQEARLRCSPMKGHSHVYWYRQLPEEGLKFMVYLQKENIIDESGMPKERFSAEFPKEGPSILRIQQVVRGDSAAYFCASSPFGQGASYGYTFGSGTRLTVV.

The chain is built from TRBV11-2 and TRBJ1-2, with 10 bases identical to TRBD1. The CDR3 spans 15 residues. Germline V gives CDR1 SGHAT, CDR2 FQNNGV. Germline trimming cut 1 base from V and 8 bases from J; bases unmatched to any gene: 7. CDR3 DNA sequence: TGTGCCAGCAGCTTAGGACAGGGGGCGCCTAACGGCTACACCTTC. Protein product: CASSLGQGAPNGYTF.

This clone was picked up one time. CDR3 sequence: CASSLESLDGGSGNTIYF. Written as DNA, the CDR3 is TGTGCCAGCAGCTTAGAGTCTCTTGACGGCGGCTCTGGAAACACCATATATTTT. The chain joins TRBV7-6 to TRBJ1-3; no definite D call. V shed 1 base and J shed 0 bases, with 16 bases lying between them. Germline lookup yields CDR1 SGHVS and CDR2 FNYEAQ. There are 18 residues in the CDR3.

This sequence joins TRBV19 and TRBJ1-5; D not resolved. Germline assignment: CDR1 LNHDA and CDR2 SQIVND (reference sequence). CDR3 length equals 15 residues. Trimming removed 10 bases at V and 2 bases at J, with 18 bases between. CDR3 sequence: CATQREALGNQPQHF. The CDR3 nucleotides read TGTGCCACCCAAAGAGAGGCATTGGGCAATCAGCCCCAGCATTTT. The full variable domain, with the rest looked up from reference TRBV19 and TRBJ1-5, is DGGITQSPKYLFRKEGQNVTLSCEQNLNHDAMYWYRQDPGQGLRLIYYSQIVNDFQKGDIAEGYSVSREKKESFPLTVTSAQKNPTAFYLCATQREALGNQPQHFGDGTRLSIL.

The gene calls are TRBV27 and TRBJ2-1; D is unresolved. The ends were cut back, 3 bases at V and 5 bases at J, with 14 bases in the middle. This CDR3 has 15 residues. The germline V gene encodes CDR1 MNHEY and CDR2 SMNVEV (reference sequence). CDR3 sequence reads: CASSFSAWQDNEQFF. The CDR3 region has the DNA TGTGCCAGCAGTTTCTCCGCCTGGCAGGACAATGAGCAGTTCTTC.

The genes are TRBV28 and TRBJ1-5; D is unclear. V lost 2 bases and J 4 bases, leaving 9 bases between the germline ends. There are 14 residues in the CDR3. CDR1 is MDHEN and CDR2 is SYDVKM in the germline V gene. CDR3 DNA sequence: TGTGCCAGCAGTTTAGTCGAGAGGAATCAGCCCCAGCATTTT. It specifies CASSLVERNQPQHF.

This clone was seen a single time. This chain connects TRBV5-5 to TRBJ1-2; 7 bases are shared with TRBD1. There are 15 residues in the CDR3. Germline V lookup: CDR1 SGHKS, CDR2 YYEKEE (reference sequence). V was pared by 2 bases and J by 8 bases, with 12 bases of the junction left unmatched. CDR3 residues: CASSFPTGMAGGYTF. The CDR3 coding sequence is TGTGCCAGCAGCTTCCCGACAGGGATGGCGGGAGGCTACACCTTC.